This TCR beta chain comes out of a study of cytomegalovirus exposure and HLA in healthy donors. In regard to this clone: Its antigen is undetermined.

Findings and caveats of the study: Later work associated roughly 15,000 TCR beta sequences with HLA alleles at 0.05 false discovery rate.

CDR1 and CDR2 from the germline V gene are MDHEN and SYDVKM. The CDR3 has 15 residues. With 3 bases clipped from V and 2 bases from J, the junction kept 2 bases outside the gene matches. 60 Vbeta and 13 Jbeta primers were used in PCR. Assay: immunoSEQ multiplex PCR; the TCRdb copy retains only in-frame clones and omits some. The data contain 80,000 to 130,000 clones, 84% of them seen just once; the ten biggest clones take up 0.9% to 1.5%. The source is a young woman in good health and CMV-seronegative. The rearrangement joins TRBV28 to TRBJ2-4, with 9 bases that match TRBD1. The specimen was PBMCs. The CDR3 nucleotides read TGTGCCAGCAGTTTTGGGACAGGGACCAAAAACATTCAGTACTTC. It specifies CASSFGTGTKNIQYF.